These T cell receptor beta chains were read from a single sample in a study of cytomegalovirus exposure and HLA in healthy donors. Generated by immunoSEQ multiplex PCR, the TCRdb table keeps only in-frame clones and is missing some. Its table records tens of thousands of clones. The sample was PBMCs. These receptors originate from a female donor in good health and CMV-seropositive. CDR3s include the opening cysteine and the closing phenylalanine or tryptophan. A D gene is named only where the DNA matches it firmly. Clone size, where shown, is once, few, many, or a class for clones that have expanded.

clone size,J gene,D gene,V gene,CDR3 protein,CDR3 DNA
.,TRBJ1-5,TRBD1,TRBV11-2,CASSVGQAQPQHF,TGTGCCAGCAGCGTCGGACAGGCCCAGCCCCAGCATTTT
.,TRBJ1-3,.,TRBV29-1,CSVHIDGVSGNTIYF,TGCAGCGTACACATTGACGGGGTCTCTGGAAACACCATATATTTT
.,TRBJ2-7,TRBD2,TRBV5-1,CASSSLAGSSYEQSF,TGCGCCAGCAGCTCCTTAGCGGGAAGCTCCTACGAGCAGTCCTTC
.,TRBJ2-7,TRBD1,TRBV18,CASSSSRTGDYEQYF,TGTGCCAGCTCCTCGTCCCGGACAGGGGATTACGAGCAGTACTTC
.,TRBJ2-7,.,TRBV7-9,CASSFTGNEQYF,TGTGCCAGCAGCTTTACCGGGAATGAGCAGTACTTC
.,TRBJ2-1,.,TRBV18,CASSAGSNNEQFF,TGTGCCAGCTCAGCGGGATCGAACAATGAGCAGTTCTTC
.,TRBJ2-5,TRBD2,TRBV9,CASSVGRGGAGETQYF,TGTGCCAGCAGCGTAGGGCGCGGGGGGGCCGGGGAGACCCAGTACTTC
.,TRBJ2-3,TRBD2,TRBV4-3,CASSQGVASGGAAVSDTQYF,TGCGCCAGCAGCCAAGGGGTGGCTAGCGGGGGGGCCGCTGTATCAGATACGCAGTATTTT
.,TRBJ2-7,.,TRBV5-1,CASSPARSFSSYEQYF,TGCGCCAGCAGCCCTGCCAGGTCTTTCAGCTCCTACGAGCAGTACTTC
.,TRBJ2-7,TRBD1,TRBV19,CASSRDRVSYEQYF,TGTGCCAGTAGCCGGGACAGGGTCTCCTACGAGCAGTACTTC
.,TRBJ1-4,.,TRBV7-9,CASSPGQTDEKLFF,TGTGCCAGCAGCCCCGGACAGACAGATGAAAAACTGTTTTTT
.,TRBJ2-1,.,TRBV2,CASRRAGSSYNEQFF,TGTGCCAGCAGGAGGGCGGGGAGCTCCTACAATGAGCAGTTCTTC
.,TRBJ2-5,TRBD2,TRBV18,CASSPMTSRGEGTQYF,TGTGCCAGCTCACCAATGACTAGCCGGGGGGAAGGGACCCAGTACTTC
.,TRBJ2-1,TRBD2,TRBV9,CASSVEGTSYRGEQFF,TGTGCCAGCAGCGTAGAGGGGACTAGCTACCGCGGTGAGCAGTTCTTC
.,TRBJ2-7,TRBD1,TRBV18,CASSPPGQGLYEQYF,TGTGCCAGCTCACCACCGGGACAGGGACTCTACGAGCAGTACTTC
.,TRBJ1-2,TRBD1,TRBV27,CASSPLQGVRGYTF,TGTGCCAGCAGTCCGCTACAGGGGGTGCGAGGCTACACCTTC
.,TRBJ2-5,TRBD2,TRBV6-5,CASSYSLAGFKETQYF,TGTGCCAGCAGTTACTCGCTAGCGGGGTTTAAAGAGACCCAGTACTTC
.,TRBJ1-2,TRBD1,TRBV6-5,CASSYYRGSGYTF,TGTGCCAGCAGTTATTACAGGGGGTCTGGCTACACCTTC
.,TRBJ2-3,.,TRBV7-2,CASSPNTDTQYF,TGTGCCAGCAGTCCCAACACAGATACGCAGTATTTT
.,TRBJ1-2,TRBD1,TRBV5-1,CASSHGQGAVYGYTF,TGCGCCAGCAGCCACGGACAGGGGGCCGTCTATGGCTACACCTTC
.,TRBJ2-7,.,TRBV29-1,CSVEDRSSYEQYF,TGCAGCGTTGAGGACAGATCCTCCTACGAGCAGTACTTC
.,TRBJ2-3,.,TRBV9,CASSVGGGGATDTQYF,TGTGCCAGCAGCGTAGGAGGGGGGGGAGCCACAGATACGCAGTATTTT
.,TRBJ2-4,.,TRBV4-1,CASSQGRGNLAKNIQYF,TGCGCCAGCAGCCAAGGGAGGGGAAACCTAGCCAAAAACATTCAGTACTTC
.,TRBJ2-3,.,TRBV20-1,CRPPEDTQYF,TGCAGACCTCCGGAGGATACGCAGTATTTT
.,TRBJ2-5,TRBD2,TRBV5-1,CASTPWGGGQETQYF,TGCGCCAGCACACCTTGGGGCGGGGGGCAAGAGACCCAGTACTTC
.,TRBJ2-7,TRBD1,TRBV6-5,CASSYGSTGAGEQYF,TGTGCCAGCAGTTACGGATCGACAGGGGCGGGAGAGCAGTACTTC
.,TRBJ2-1,TRBD1,TRBV18,CASSPNRGSDEQFF,TGTGCCAGCTCACCAAACAGGGGATCAGATGAGCAGTTCTTC
.,TRBJ2-7,.,TRBV11-2,CASSLDLTGTLYEQYF,TGTGCCAGCAGCTTAGATCTGACCGGGACACTCTACGAGCAGTACTTC
.,TRBJ1-1,.,TRBV7-7,CASSPIETNTEAFF,TGTGCTAGCAGCCCCATAGAGACAAACACTGAAGCTTTCTTT
.,TRBJ2-5,.,TRBV19,CASSWVQGRQYF,TGTGCCAGTAGTTGGGTACAGGGCCGGCAGTACTTC
.,TRBJ1-2,.,TRBV4-3,CASSQGIQGGYGYTF,TGCGCCAGCAGCCAAGGAATACAGGGTGGCTATGGCTACACCTTC
.,TRBJ2-5,TRBD1,TRBV6-1,CASSEASGTGAETQYF,TGTGCCAGCAGTGAAGCTTCCGGGACAGGGGCAGAGACCCAGTACTTC
.,TRBJ2-7,TRBD1,TRBV6-5,CASRGRDSPEQYF,TGTGCCAGCAGGGGCCGGGACAGTCCCGAGCAGTACTTC
.,TRBJ1-1,.,TRBV7-2,CASRSTGLEAFF,TGTGCCAGCAGGTCTACAGGGTTGGAGGCTTTCTTT
.,TRBJ1-1,TRBD1,TRBV2,CASSDGTGGYEAFF,TGTGCCAGCAGTGATGGGACAGGGGGGTACGAGGCTTTCTTT
.,TRBJ1-3,TRBD1,TRBV9,CASSGDSSFSGNTIYF,TGTGCCAGCAGCGGGGACAGCTCCTTCTCTGGAAACACCATATATTTT
.,TRBJ1-5,.,TRBV6-5,CASSYSGALGQPQHF,TGTGCCAGCAGTTACTCTGGGGCACTGGGGCAGCCCCAGCATTTT
.,TRBJ1-6,.,TRBV6-5,CASSYSRQMGSPLHF,TGTGCCAGCAGTTACTCGAGGCAGATGGGTTCACCCCTCCACTTT
.,TRBJ1-5,.,TRBV7-2,CASSLVSGLNQPQHF,TGTGCCAGCAGCTTAGTGTCAGGGCTCAATCAGCCCCAGCATTTT
.,TRBJ1-4,TRBD1,TRBV14,CASSQTGGATNEKLFF,TGTGCCAGCAGCCAGACAGGGGGTGCAACTAATGAAAAACTGTTTTTT
.,TRBJ2-5,.,TRBV7-7,CASSLRGMEQETQYF,TGTGCTAGCAGCTTAAGAGGGATGGAGCAAGAGACCCAGTACTTC
.,TRBJ2-7,.,TRBV15,CATSRGTVYEQYF,TGTGCCACCAGCAGGGGGACTGTCTACGAGCAGTACTTC
.,TRBJ2-5,TRBD2,TRBV4-1,CASSPQSLAGGETQYF,TGCGCCAGCAGCCCCCAATCACTAGCGGGGGGGGAGACCCAGTACTTC
.,TRBJ1-2,TRBD1,TRBV7-2,CASSWTGAVNYGYTF,TGTGCCAGCAGCTGGACAGGGGCCGTCAACTATGGCTACACCTTC
.,TRBJ1-1,.,TRBV27,CASSFRVNTEAFF,TGTGCCAGCAGTTTTCGTGTGAACACTGAAGCTTTCTTT
.,TRBJ1-5,.,TRBV4-1,CASSQAGLYNQPQHF,TGCGCCAGCAGCCAGGCGGGACTTTACAATCAGCCCCAGCATTTT
medium-sized,TRBJ2-1,.,TRBV6-1,CASSEGTHNEQFF,TGTGCCAGCAGTGAAGGGACTCATAATGAGCAGTTCTTC
.,TRBJ2-3,.,TRBV19,CASSIQGSTDTQYF,TGTGCCAGTAGTATCCAGGGGTCTACAGATACGCAGTATTTT
.,TRBJ1-5,TRBD1,TRBV7-2,CASSLGGGGNQPQHF,TGTGCCAGCAGCTTAGGAGGGGGCGGCAATCAGCCCCAGCATTTT
.,TRBJ1-2,.,TRBV28,CASPQVINYGYTF,TGTGCCAGTCCACAGGTGATAAACTATGGCTACACCTTC
.,TRBJ2-7,.,TRBV5-1,CASRTKLNSYEQYF,TGCGCCAGCAGGACCAAACTAAACTCCTACGAGCAGTACTTC
.,TRBJ2-1,.,TRBV13,CASSSRGREQFF,TGTGCCAGCAGCTCCAGGGGCAGGGAGCAGTTCTTC
.,TRBJ1-2,TRBD1,TRBV28,CASTPPSGGALRGYTF,TGTGCCAGCACCCCTCCCTCAGGGGGCGCGTTAAGGGGCTACACCTTC
.,TRBJ2-2,TRBD2,TRBV5-1,CASSLAGTSKSTGELFF,TGCGCCAGCAGCTTGGCCGGGACTAGCAAGAGTACCGGGGAGCTGTTTTTT
.,TRBJ2-7,.,TRBV7-9,CASISGDYEQYF,TGTGCCAGCATCTCGGGGGACTACGAGCAGTACTTC